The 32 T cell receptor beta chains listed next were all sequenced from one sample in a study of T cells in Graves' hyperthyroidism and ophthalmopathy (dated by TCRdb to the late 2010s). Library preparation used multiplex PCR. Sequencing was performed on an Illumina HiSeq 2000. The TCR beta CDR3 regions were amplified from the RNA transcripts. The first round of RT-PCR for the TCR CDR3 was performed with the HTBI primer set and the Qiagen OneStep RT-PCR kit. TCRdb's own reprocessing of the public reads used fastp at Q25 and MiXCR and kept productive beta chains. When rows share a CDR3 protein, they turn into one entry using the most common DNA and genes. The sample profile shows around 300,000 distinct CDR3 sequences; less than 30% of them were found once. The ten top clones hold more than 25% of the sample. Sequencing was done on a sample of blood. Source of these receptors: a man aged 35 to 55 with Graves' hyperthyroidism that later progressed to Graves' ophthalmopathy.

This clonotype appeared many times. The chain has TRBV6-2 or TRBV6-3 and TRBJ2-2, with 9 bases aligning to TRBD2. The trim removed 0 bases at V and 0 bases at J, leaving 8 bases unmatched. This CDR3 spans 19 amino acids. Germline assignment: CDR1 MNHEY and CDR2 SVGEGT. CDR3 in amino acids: CASSYSYLTSGTNTGELFF. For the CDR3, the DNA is TGTGCCAGCAGTTACTCCTACTTGACTAGCGGAACGAACACCGGGGAGCTGTTTTTT.

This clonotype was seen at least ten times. The CDR3 protein is CASSSQGFLPYGYTF. The CDR3 nucleotides read TGTGCCAGCAGTTCACAGGGGTTTTTGCCTTATGGCTACACCTTC. The chain carries TRBV12-3 or TRBV12-4 and TRBJ1-2; TRBD1 aligns across 7 bases. The CDR3 loop spans 15 amino acids. Trimming took 4 bases from V and 5 from J; bases not matched to a gene: 10.

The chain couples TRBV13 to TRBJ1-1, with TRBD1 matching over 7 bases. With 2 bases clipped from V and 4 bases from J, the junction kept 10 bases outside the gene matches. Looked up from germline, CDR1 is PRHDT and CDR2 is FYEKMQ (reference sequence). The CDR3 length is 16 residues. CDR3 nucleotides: TGTGCCAGCAGCTTAACAGGGGCACGACTGGGCACTGAAGCTTTCTTT. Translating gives CASSLTGARLGTEAFF.

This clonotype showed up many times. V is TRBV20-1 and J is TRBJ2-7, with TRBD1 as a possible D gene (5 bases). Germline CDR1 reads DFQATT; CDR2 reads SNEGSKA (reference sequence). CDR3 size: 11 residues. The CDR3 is CGMDTDYEQYF. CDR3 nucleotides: TGCGGAATGGACACGGACTACGAGCAGTACTTC.

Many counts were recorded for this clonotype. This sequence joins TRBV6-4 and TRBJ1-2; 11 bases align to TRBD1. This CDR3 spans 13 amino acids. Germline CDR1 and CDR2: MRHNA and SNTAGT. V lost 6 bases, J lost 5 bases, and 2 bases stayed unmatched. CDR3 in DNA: TGTGCCAGCAGGCGGGACAGGGGGTATGGCTACACCTTC. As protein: CASRRDRGYGYTF.

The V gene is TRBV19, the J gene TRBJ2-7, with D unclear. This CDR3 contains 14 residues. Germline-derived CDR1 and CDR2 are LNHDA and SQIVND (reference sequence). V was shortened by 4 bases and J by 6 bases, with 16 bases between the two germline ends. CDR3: CASSSELSRLEQYF. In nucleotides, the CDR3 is TGTGCCAGTAGTAGCGAGTTGAGCCGGCTCGAGCAGTACTTC.

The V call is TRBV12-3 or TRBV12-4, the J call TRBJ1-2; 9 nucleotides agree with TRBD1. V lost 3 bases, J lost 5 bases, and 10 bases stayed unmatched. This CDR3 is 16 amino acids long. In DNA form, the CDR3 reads TGTGCCAGCAGTTTTTATCGAGTGGGGACAGGGTATGGCTACACCTTC. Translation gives CASSFYRVGTGYGYTF.

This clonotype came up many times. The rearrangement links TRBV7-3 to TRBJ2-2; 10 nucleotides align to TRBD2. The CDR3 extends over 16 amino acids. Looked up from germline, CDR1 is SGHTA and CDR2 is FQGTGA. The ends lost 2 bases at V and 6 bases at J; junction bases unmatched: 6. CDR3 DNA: TGTGCCAGCAGCTTACTCGCTAGCGGGAGCGCCGGGGAGCTGTTTTTT. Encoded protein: CASSLLASGSAGELFF.

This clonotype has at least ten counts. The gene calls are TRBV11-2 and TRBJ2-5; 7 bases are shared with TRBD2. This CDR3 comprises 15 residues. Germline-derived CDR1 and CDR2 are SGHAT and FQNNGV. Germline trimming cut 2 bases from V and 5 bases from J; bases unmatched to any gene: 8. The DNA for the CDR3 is TGTGCCAGCAGCTTATCAAGTCAGGGAGGGGAGACCCAGTACTTC. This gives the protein CASSLSSQGGETQYF.

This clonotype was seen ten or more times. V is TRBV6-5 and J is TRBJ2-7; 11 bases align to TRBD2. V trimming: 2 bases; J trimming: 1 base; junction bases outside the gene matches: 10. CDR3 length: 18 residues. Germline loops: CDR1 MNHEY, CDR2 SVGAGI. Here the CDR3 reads CASSYPNPRLAGSYEQYF. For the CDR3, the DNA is TGTGCCAGCAGTTACCCCAACCCTCGACTAGCGGGGTCCTACGAGCAGTACTTC.

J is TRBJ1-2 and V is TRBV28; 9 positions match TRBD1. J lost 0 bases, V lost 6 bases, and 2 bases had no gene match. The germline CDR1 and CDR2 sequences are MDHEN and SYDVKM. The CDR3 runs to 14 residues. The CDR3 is CASSGQGPNYGYTF. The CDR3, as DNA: TGTGCCAGCAGCGGACAGGGGCCTAACTATGGCTACACCTTC.

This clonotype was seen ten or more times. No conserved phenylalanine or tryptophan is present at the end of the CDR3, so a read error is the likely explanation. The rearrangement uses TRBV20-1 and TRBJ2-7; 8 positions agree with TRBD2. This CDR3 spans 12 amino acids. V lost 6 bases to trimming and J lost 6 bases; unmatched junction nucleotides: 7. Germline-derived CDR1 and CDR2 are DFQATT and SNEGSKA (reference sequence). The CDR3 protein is CSAPSGTSEQYS. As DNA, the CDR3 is TGCAGTGCACCGTCCGGGACTAGCGAGCAGTACTCC.

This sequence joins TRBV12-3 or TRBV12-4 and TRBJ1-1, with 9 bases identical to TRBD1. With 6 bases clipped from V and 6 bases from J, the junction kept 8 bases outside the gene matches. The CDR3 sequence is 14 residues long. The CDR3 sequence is CASRPTGGVAEAFF. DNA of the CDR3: TGTGCCAGCAGACCAACAGGGGGCGTCGCTGAAGCTTTCTTT.

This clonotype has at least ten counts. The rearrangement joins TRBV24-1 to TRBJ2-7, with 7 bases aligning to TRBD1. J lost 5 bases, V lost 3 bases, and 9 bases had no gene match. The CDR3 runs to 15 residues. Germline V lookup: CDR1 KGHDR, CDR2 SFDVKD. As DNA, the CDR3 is TGTGCCACCAGTGATACCCCGGGACAGAGAAACGAGCAGTACTTC. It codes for CATSDTPGQRNEQYF.

CDR3 nucleotide sequence: TGCGCCAGCAGCTCTACCAGGACAGGGGGCATGGGTGGCTACACCTTC. This sequence encodes CASSSTRTGGMGGYTF. The chain has TRBV5-1 and TRBJ1-2; 11 nucleotides line up with TRBD1. J gave up 7 bases and V 3 bases, and 11 bases lay outside the gene matches. CDR1 and CDR2 (germline): SGHRS, YFSETQ. The CDR3 is made up of 16 amino acids.

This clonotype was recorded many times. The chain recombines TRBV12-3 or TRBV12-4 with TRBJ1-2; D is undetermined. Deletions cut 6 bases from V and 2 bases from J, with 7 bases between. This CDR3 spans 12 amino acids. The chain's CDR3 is CASSRPNYGYTF. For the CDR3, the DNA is TGTGCCAGCAGCCGACCGAACTATGGCTACACCTTC.

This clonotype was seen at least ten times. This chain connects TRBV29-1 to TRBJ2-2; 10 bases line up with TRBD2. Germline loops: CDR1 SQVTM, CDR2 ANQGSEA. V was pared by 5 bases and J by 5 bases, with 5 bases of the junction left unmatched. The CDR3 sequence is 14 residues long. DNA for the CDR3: TGCAGCGTTCCTAGCGGGAGTCGGACCGGGGAGCTGTTTTTT. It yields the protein CSVPSGSRTGELFF.

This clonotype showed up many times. CDR3 nucleotides: TGTGCCTGGGGCCTCGGAGGAGCCCTCACCGGGGAGCTGTTTTTT. Translation: CAWGLGGALTGELFF. This chain links TRBV30 with TRBJ2-2, with a weak D call TRBD2 (5 bases). The germline V gene has CDR1 GTSNPN and CDR2 SVGIG (reference sequence). Deletions cut 5 bases from V and 4 bases from J, with 17 bases between. The CDR3 has 15 amino acids.

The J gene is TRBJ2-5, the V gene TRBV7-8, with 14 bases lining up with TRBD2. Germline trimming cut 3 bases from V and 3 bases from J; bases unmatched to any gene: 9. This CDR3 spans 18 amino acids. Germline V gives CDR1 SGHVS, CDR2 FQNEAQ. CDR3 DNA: TGTGCCAGCAGCTTTAGGACGGGACTAGCGGGAGCAGAAGAGACCCAGTACTTC. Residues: CASSFRTGLAGAEETQYF.

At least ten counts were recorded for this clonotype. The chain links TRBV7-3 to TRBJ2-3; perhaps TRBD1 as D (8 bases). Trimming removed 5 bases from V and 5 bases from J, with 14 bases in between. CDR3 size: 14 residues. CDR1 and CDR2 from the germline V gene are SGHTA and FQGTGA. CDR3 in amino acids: CASSLTGGGDTQYF. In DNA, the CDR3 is TGTGCCAGCAGCCTCACAGGGGGGGGAGATACGCAGTATTTT.

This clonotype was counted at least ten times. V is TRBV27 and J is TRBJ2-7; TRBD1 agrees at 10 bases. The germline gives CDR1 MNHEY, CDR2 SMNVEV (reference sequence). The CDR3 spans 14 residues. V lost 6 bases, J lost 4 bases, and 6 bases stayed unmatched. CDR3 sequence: CASSQTGGPYEQYF. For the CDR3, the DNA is TGTGCCAGCAGCCAGACAGGGGGCCCTTACGAGCAGTACTTC.

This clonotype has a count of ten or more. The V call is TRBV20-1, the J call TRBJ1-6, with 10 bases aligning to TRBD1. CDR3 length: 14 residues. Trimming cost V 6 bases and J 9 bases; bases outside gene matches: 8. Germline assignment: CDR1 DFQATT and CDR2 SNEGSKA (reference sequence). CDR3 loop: CSATPGQGFSPLHF. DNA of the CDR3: TGCAGTGCAACTCCGGGACAGGGGTTTTCACCCCTCCACTTT.

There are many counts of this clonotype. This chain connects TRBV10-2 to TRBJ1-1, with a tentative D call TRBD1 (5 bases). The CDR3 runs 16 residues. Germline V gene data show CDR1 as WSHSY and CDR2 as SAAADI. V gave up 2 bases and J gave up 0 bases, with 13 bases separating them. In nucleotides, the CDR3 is TGCGCCAGCAGTGAGACGGGGACGGGTATGAACACTGAAGCTTTCTTT. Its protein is CASSETGTGMNTEAFF.

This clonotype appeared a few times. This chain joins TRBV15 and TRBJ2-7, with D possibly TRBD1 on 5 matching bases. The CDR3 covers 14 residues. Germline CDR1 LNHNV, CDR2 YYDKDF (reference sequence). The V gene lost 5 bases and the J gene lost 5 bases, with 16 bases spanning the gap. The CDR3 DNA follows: TGTGCCACCAGCCCCAGGGCGGCGTCCCACGAGCAGTACTTC. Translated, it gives CATSPRAASHEQYF. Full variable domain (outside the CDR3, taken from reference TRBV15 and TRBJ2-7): DAMVIQNPRYQVTQFGKPVTLSCSQTLNHNVMYWYQQKSSQAPKLLFHYYDKDFNNEADTPDNFQSRRPNTSFCFLDIRSPGLGDTAMYLCATSPRAASHEQYFGPGTRLTVT.

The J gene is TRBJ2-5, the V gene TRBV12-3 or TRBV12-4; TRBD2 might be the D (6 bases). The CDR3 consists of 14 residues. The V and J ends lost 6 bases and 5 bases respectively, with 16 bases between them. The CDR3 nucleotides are TGTGCCAGCAGCCTAGCGATAACCCCGGAGACCCAGTACTTC. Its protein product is CASSLAITPETQYF.

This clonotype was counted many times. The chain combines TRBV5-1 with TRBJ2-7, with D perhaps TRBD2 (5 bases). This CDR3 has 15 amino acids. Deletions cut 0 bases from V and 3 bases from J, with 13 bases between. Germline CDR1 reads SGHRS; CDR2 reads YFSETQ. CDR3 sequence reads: CASSLGGDWIYEQYF. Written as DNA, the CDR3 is TGCGCCAGCAGCTTGGGGGGAGATTGGATCTACGAGCAGTACTTC.

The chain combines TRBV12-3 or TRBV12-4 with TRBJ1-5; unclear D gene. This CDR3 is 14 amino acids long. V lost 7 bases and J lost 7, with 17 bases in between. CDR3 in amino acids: CASTYRSPGQPQHF. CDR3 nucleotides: TGTGCCAGCACCTACCGAAGTCCGGGACAGCCCCAGCATTTT.

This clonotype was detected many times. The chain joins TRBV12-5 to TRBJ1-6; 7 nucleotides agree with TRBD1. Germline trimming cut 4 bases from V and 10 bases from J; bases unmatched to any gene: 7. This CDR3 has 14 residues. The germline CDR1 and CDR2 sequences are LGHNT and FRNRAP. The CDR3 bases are TGTGCTAGTGGTTCCACAGGGGACTTATCACCCCTCCACTTT. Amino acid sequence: CASGSTGDLSPLHF.

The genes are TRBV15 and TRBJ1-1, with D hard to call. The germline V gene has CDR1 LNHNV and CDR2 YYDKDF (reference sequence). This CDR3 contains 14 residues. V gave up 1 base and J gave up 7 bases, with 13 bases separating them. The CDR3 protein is CATSRAPEIDEAFF. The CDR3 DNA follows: TGTGCCACCAGCAGAGCCCCCGAGATTGATGAAGCTTTCTTT.

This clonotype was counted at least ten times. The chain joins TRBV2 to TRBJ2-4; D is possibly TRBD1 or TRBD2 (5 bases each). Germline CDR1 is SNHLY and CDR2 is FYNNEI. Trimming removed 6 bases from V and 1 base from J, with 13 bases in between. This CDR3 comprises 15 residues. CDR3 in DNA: TGTGCCAGCAGACCCGACCGGGGCGCCAAAAACATTCAGTACTTC. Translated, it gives CASRPDRGAKNIQYF.

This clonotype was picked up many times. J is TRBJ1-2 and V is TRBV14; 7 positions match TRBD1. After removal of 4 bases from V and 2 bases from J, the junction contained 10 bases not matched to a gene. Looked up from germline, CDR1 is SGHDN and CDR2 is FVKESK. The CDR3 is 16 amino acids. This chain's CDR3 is CASSLRQGQINYGYTF. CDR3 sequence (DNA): TGTGCCAGCAGCCTAAGACAGGGACAGATCAACTATGGCTACACCTTC. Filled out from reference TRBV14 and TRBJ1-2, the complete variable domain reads EAGVTQFPSHSVIEKGQTVTLRCDPISGHDNLYWYRRVMGKEIKFLLHFVKESKQDESGMPNNRFLAERTGGTYSTLKVQPAELEDSGVYFCASSLRQGQINYGYTFGSGTRLTVV.

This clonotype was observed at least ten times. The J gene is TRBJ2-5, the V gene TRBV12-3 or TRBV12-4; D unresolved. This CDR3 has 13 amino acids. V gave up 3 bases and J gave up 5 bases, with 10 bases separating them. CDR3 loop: CASSFSQPETQYF. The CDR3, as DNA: TGTGCCAGCAGTTTTTCCCAGCCGGAGACCCAGTACTTC.